This T cell receptor (beta chain) emerged from a study of T-cell memory formation after mild COVID-19. Researchers used 5'RACE with constant-segment primers to make TCR alpha and TCR beta cDNA libraries that carry sample barcodes and UMIs. TCRdb fed the 5' RACE reads into MiXCR, producing one record per CDR3 protein. The sample holds nearly 200,000 distinct CDR3 sequences, about 16% seen once. This clonotype was seen more than once but under ten times. Its antigen remains unknown. Study-wide findings and caveats: Clones contracting day 15 to 85 were balanced CD4/CD8; later expanders leaned CD4+.

The CDR3 runs to 16 residues. The germline V gene has CDR1 KGHSH and CDR2 LQKENI. V lost 4 bases and J lost 4, with 16 bases in between. The sample consisted of PBMCs or a T cell subset sorted from them (not recorded which). The receptor comes from an adult woman who had mild COVID-19 (a few samples of this study predate the infection). Cell type and time point are not known. The genes are TRBV18 and TRBJ2-2; D assignment may be TRBD1 or TRBD2 (5 bases each). CDR3 region: CASSLSGPGGTGELFF. CDR3 sequence (DNA): TGTGCCAGCTCACTGTCGGGACCAGGCGGCACCGGGGAGCTGTTTTTT. Filled out from reference TRBV18 and TRBJ2-2, the complete variable domain reads NAGVMQNPRHLVRRRGQEARLRCSPMKGHSHVYWYRQLPEEGLKFMVYLQKENIIDESGMPKERFSAEFPKEGPSILRIQQVVRGDSAAYFCASSLSGPGGTGELFFGEGSRLTVL.